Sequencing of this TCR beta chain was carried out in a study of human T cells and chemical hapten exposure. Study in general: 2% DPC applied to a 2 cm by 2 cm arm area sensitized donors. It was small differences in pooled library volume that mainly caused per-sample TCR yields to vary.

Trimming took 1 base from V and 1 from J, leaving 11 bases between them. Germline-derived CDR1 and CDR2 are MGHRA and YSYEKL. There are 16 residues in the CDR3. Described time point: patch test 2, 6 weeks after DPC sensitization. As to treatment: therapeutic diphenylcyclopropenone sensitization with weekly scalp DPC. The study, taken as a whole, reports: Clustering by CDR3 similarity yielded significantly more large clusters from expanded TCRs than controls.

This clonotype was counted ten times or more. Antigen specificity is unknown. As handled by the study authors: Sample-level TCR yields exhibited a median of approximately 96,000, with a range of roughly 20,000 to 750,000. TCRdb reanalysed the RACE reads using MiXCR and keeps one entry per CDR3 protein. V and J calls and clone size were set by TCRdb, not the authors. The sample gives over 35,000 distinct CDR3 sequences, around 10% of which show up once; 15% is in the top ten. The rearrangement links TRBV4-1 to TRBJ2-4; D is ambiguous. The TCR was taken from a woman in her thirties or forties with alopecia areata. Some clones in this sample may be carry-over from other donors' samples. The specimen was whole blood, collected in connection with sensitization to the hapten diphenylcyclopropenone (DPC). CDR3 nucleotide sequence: TGCGCCAGCAGCCAAGTGGCAGGCCTGGCCAAAAACATTCAGTACTTC. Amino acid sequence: CASSQVAGLAKNIQYF.